The 5 T cell receptor beta chains below come from one sample, sequenced in a study of shared clonotypes between healthy human individuals. Generated by immunoSEQ multiplex PCR, the TCRdb table keeps only in-frame clones and is missing some. The sample records around 2,000,000 clones, approximately 94% being singletons. CD45RO-negative cells were positively selected for CCR7, leaving out terminally differentiated effector memory CD45RA+ cells. The sample consisted of naive CD8+ T cells sorted from blood. The receptor source for this set is a man aged 18 to 29 in good health.

The CDR3 loop is CASSYSPGEGAGELFF. The DNA for the CDR3 is TGTGCCAGCAGTTACTCCCCAGGGGAAGGGGCCGGGGAGCTGTTTTTT. This chain joins TRBV6-5 and TRBJ2-2; D possibly corresponds to TRBD1 (6 bases). Germline assignment: CDR1 MNHEY and CDR2 SVGAGI. Trimming left V 0 bases short and J 6 bases short, with 14 bases between. The CDR3 loop spans 16 amino acids.

This clone was recorded once. Other DNA sequences in this specimen translate into the identical CDR3. The chain recombines TRBV6-5 with TRBJ2-7; tentatively, D is TRBD1 or TRBD2 (5 bases each). CDR1 is MNHEY, CDR2 SVGAGI, per germline. The CDR3 is 13 residues long. Trimming shortened V by 2 bases and J by 2 bases, and 7 bases separated the two germline ends. CDR3: CASSYLGAYEQYF. The CDR3 DNA is TGTGCCAGCAGTTACCTGGGGGCCTACGAGCAGTACTTC.

This clone was observed a handful of times. This chain links TRBV7-9 with TRBJ1-2, with TRBD1 matching 7 bases. The CDR3 is 14 residues long. After removal of 4 bases from V and 4 bases from J, the junction contained 6 bases not matched to a gene. Germline loops: CDR1 SEHNR, CDR2 FQNEAQ (reference sequence). The DNA for the CDR3 is TGTGCCAGCAGCTCCGTGACAGGGACCTATGGCTACACCTTC. It specifies CASSSVTGTYGYTF.

CDR3 sequence reads: CASSYGAGGETDTQYF. As DNA, the CDR3 is TGTGCCAGCAGTTACGGGGCAGGGGGTGAAACAGATACGCAGTATTTT. The chain has TRBV6-5 and TRBJ2-3, with 7 bases lining up with TRBD1. V was pared by 2 bases and J by 3 bases, with 8 bases of the junction left unmatched. Germline CDR1 is MNHEY and CDR2 is SVGAGI. The CDR3 spans 16 residues.

The V gene is TRBV5-6, the J gene TRBJ2-7; 12 bases are shared with TRBD2. J gave up 4 bases and V 1 base, and 6 bases lay outside the gene matches. The CDR3 runs 16 residues. The V gene's germline CDR1 is SGHDT and CDR2 YYEEEE. The CDR3 DNA is TGTGCCAGCAGCTTGTTGGTAGGACTAGCGGGATACGAGCAGTACTTC. Protein: CASSLLVGLAGYEQYF. The whole variable domain, filled in from reference TRBV5-6 and TRBJ2-7, reads DAGVTQSPTHLIKTRGQQVTLRCSPKSGHDTVSWYQQALGQGPQFIFQYYEEEERQRGNFPDRFSGHQFPNYSSELNVNALLLGDSALYLCASSLLVGLAGYEQYFGPGTRLTVT.